The clone carrying this T cell receptor (beta chain) was found many times. Its antigen is currently unknown. The sample comes from a study of T cell responses to AZD1222 COVID-19 vaccine. Trimming pared 5 bases from V and 10 bases from J, leaving 20 bases between. Germline V CDR1 and CDR2: SEHNR, FQNEAQ (reference sequence). The CDR3 has 14 residues. General study points: The study reported that nearly half of spike-specific TCRs target unmutated variant regions. Donors, mostly white British, included more females; clonal diversity was possibly underestimated. The study sampled repertoires only after the peak T cell response.

Produced via immunoSEQ multiplex PCR; TCRdb's table is partial and in-frame only. The profile shows 130,000 or so clones, roughly 91% of them singletons. The chain links TRBV7-9 to TRBJ1-2; weak D call: TRBD1 (6 bases). The sequenced sample was peripheral blood, obtained on day 0 of MenACWY control vaccination. The receptor comes from an adult in good health. CDR3 nucleotides: TGTGCCAGCAGCCCTGACCCGGCGGGGGCTATCTACACCTTC. Its protein is CASSPDPAGAIYTF.